The next 26 T cell receptor beta chains were all read from a single sample in a study of CD8 T cells in ankylosing spondylitis (dated by TCRdb to 2015 to 2018). Library preparation employed 5' RACE. Sequencing took place on an Illumina HiSeq 2500. Clones were called with MiXCR by TCRdb after fastp trimmed the public reads at Q25, and only in-frame beta chains were retained. Rows with one shared CDR3 protein collapse into an entry with the most common genes and DNA. The sample table shows 200,000 or so distinct CDR3 sequences, and around a quarter are seen once. Just over 6.5% of the sample is taken by the ten largest. Sequenced material: blood, either unsorted or a sorted T cell fraction (not recorded which). These TCRs come from a male donor with ankylosing spondylitis or in good health (not recorded which).

This clonotype came up many times. This chain links TRBV29-1 with TRBJ1-1; TRBD1 is a possible D gene (5 bases). Germline V gives CDR1 SQVTM, CDR2 ANQGSEA. Trimming pared 0 bases from V and 9 bases from J, leaving 8 bases between. The CDR3 is made up of 11 amino acids. The CDR3 spells CSVEEKGQAFF. The CDR3 DNA follows: TGCAGCGTTGAAGAGAAGGGACAAGCTTTCTTT.

The chain recombines TRBV12-3 or TRBV12-4 with TRBJ1-4, with D possibly matching TRBD1 (5 bases). The CDR3 covers 15 residues. V gave up 5 bases and J gave up 8 bases, with 18 bases separating them. The CDR3 DNA reads as TGTGCCAGCAGTGCTCAGGGTCCCCTAGGCGAAAAACTGTTTTTT. Translated: CASSAQGPLGEKLFF.

This clonotype was counted once. V and J are TRBV5-4 and TRBJ2-3; possible D gene TRBD1, 6 bases. The CDR3 covers 15 residues. The germline V gene encodes CDR1 SGHNT and CDR2 YYREEE (reference sequence). Trimming took off 0 bases at V and 10 bases at J, with 18 bases between the two ends. The CDR3 protein is CASSLEVGARESQYF. DNA of the CDR3: TGTGCCAGCAGCTTGGAGGTGGGGGCCCGGGAATCGCAGTATTTT.

This clonotype was seen ten or more times. The chain carries TRBV12-3 or TRBV12-4 and TRBJ1-6, with D uncertain. The CDR3 has 15 residues. Trimming left V 1 base short and J 9 bases short, with 13 bases between. The CDR3 DNA reads as TGTGCCAGCAGTTTAGACCGGGGTTCAAGTTCACCCCTCCACTTT. Its translation is CASSLDRGSSSPLHF.

The sample holds many counts of this clonotype. This chain uses TRBV5-1 with TRBJ2-3, with 8 bases fitting TRBD2. The CDR3 is 15 amino acids. V dropped 5 bases and J dropped 0; count of bases not matched to a gene: 5. The germline V gene encodes CDR1 SGHRS and CDR2 YFSETQ. CDR3 sequence reads: CASSLAGSSTDTQYF. The CDR3 nucleotides are TGCGCCAGCAGTCTAGCGGGTTCTAGCACAGATACGCAGTATTTT.

The V gene is TRBV7-3, the J gene TRBJ2-3; a weak D match, TRBD2 (6 bases). This CDR3 spans 15 amino acids. Trimming cost V 3 bases and J 2 bases, with 12 bases left between them. Germline CDR1 is SGHTA and CDR2 is FQGTGA. The CDR3 coding sequence is TGTGCCAGCAGCTTCACGGGACTCTACACAGATACGCAGTATTTT. Translated, it gives CASSFTGLYTDTQYF.

The chain joins TRBV28 to TRBJ2-2; D gene unclear. Germline assignment: CDR1 MDHEN and CDR2 SYDVKM. The CDR3 sequence is 14 residues long. CDR3 nucleotide sequence: TGTGCGACCCTCCGACACCCGAACACCGGGGAGCTGTTTTTT. It yields the protein CATLRHPNTGELFF.

Note on this clonotype: Its ends do not fully match the called genes, so a read error is possible. The rearrangement joins TRBV20-1 to TRBJ1-1; TRBD1 might be the D (6 bases). This CDR3 is built from 13 residues. The V gene's germline CDR1 is DFQATT and CDR2 SNEGSKA (reference sequence). CDR3 protein: CSANREMNAEAFF. CDR3 sequence (DNA): TGCAGTGCTAACAGGGAGATGAACGCTGAAGCTTTCTTT.

The J gene is TRBJ1-5, the V gene TRBV9; D may be TRBD1 (5 bases). In germline, CDR1 is SGDLS, CDR2 YYNGEE. V was pared by 0 bases and J by 2 bases, with 15 bases between. This CDR3 is built from 17 residues. The CDR3 nucleotides read TGTGCCAGCAGCGTAGTCCTGGGAGGGACTGGCAATCAGCCCCAGCATTTT. Its protein product is CASSVVLGGTGNQPQHF.

This clonotype was observed many times. The chain joins TRBV6-1 to TRBJ2-2, with 11 bases fitting TRBD2. Germline CDR1 reads MNHNS; CDR2 reads SASEGT. V shed 4 bases, J shed 5 bases, and the junction held 12 bases outside the gene matches. The CDR3 runs to 18 residues. CDR3 loop: CASSVPLAGGPRTGELFF. CDR3 DNA sequence: TGTGCCAGCAGTGTCCCCTTAGCGGGAGGGCCAAGAACCGGGGAGCTGTTTTTT.

This clonotype was recorded only once. The genes are TRBV20-1 and TRBJ1-4; D unclear. Trimming shortened V by 6 bases and J by 7 bases, and 24 bases separated the two germline ends. CDR1 is DFQATT and CDR2 is SNEGSKA in the germline V gene (reference sequence). This CDR3 contains 16 residues. The CDR3 DNA is TGCAGTGCCCGTTCCCATAGCGCCCCTTATAGTGAAAAACTGTTTTTT. Translating it yields CSARSHSAPYSEKLFF.

This clonotype was picked up many times. This chain uses TRBV28 with TRBJ2-5; 10 positions agree with TRBD2. The CDR3 runs 14 residues. J gave up 5 bases and V 4 bases, and 4 bases lay outside the gene matches. In germline, CDR1 is MDHEN, CDR2 SYDVKM. This CDR3 is CASSSRLAGETQYF. The CDR3 DNA sequence: TGTGCCAGCAGTTCCCGACTAGCGGGCGAGACCCAGTACTTC.

This clonotype was recorded a few times. The CDR3 DNA reads TGCAGTGCTAGCGGGCAGGGGAGGGGGTCTAACTATGGCTACACCTTC. The encoded protein is CSASGQGRGSNYGYTF. The V and J genes are TRBV20-1 and TRBJ1-2; D is perhaps TRBD1 (6 bases). Germline V gene data show CDR1 as DFQATT and CDR2 as SNEGSKA (reference sequence). CDR3 size: 16 residues. The V gene lost 3 bases and the J gene lost 0 bases, with 17 bases spanning the gap.

The chain has TRBV4-2 and TRBJ2-3, with a weak D call TRBD2 (7 bases). This CDR3 is built from 17 residues. V lost 3 bases, J lost 5 bases, and 21 bases lay in between. The germline V gene has CDR1 LGHNA and CDR2 YNFKEQ. This CDR3 is CASSQSGGGTIGDTQYF. Written as DNA, the CDR3 is TGTGCCAGCAGCCAGTCGGGGGGCGGGACGATAGGAGATACGCAGTATTTT.

This clonotype was observed many times. The chain has TRBV7-2 and TRBJ2-1, with D unresolved. CDR3 size: 14 residues. CDR1 is SGHTA, CDR2 FQGNSA, per germline. The V end was cut by 3 bases, the J end by 6 bases, with 12 bases between. CDR3 nucleotide sequence: TGTGCCAGCAGCTTCTCTTATAACACCAATGAGCAGTTCTTC. Translating gives CASSFSYNTNEQFF.

The chain has TRBV10-3 and TRBJ2-1, with TRBD2 identical over 13 bases. The V segment lost 7 bases and the J segment 10 bases; nucleotides outside the gene matches: 10. The germline V gene has CDR1 ENHRY and CDR2 SYGVKD. The CDR3 consists of 15 residues. The CDR3 sequence is CAITKGLAGVEEQFF. The CDR3 DNA follows: TGTGCCATCACGAAAGGACTAGCGGGAGTGGAGGAGCAGTTCTTC.

The chain recombines TRBV5-6 with TRBJ2-5; 7 nucleotides align to TRBD1. This CDR3 is 14 amino acids long. The junction had 4 bases not matched to a gene; V was cut back by 0 bases and J by 5 bases. The germline V gene encodes CDR1 SGHDT and CDR2 YYEEEE. CDR3 sequence (DNA): TGTGCCAGCAGCTTGGCCGACAGGGCTGAGACCCAGTACTTC. Its translation: CASSLADRAETQYF.

This clonotype appeared a few times. This chain connects TRBV20-1 to TRBJ2-7, with D possibly matching TRBD1 (6 bases). Trimming took 5 bases from V and 0 from J, leaving 14 bases between them. The germline CDR1 and CDR2 sequences are DFQATT and SNEGSKA (reference sequence). The CDR3 loop spans 14 amino acids. CDR3 residues: CSAPRGPSSYEQYF. CDR3 nucleotide sequence: TGCAGTGCTCCCAGGGGTCCGAGCTCCTACGAGCAGTACTTC.

This clonotype has only a few counts. The chain uses TRBV7-9 and TRBJ1-2; a possible D gene is TRBD1 (5 bases). This CDR3 is built from 15 residues. V was clipped by 2 bases and J by 3 bases, with 13 bases between them. Germline V CDR1 and CDR2: SEHNR, FQNEAQ (reference sequence). CDR3 loop: CASSLRDGADYGYTF. As DNA, the CDR3 is TGTGCCAGCAGCTTAAGAGACGGGGCGGACTATGGCTACACCTTC. The full variable domain, in which reference TRBV7-9 and TRBJ1-2 provide the parts outside the CDR3, is DTGVSQNPRHKITKRGQNVTFRCDPISEHNRLYWYRQTLGQGPEFLTYFQNEAQLEKSRLLSDRFSAERPKGSFSTLEIQRTEQGDSAMYLCASSLRDGADYGYTFGSGTRLTVV.

A few counts support this clonotype. This chain connects TRBV20-1 to TRBJ2-3; 7 nucleotides line up with TRBD2. Germline trimming cut 0 bases from V and 5 bases from J; bases unmatched to any gene: 11. CDR3 length equals 16 residues. CDR1 and CDR2 (germline): DFQATT, SNEGSKA (reference sequence). The CDR3 DNA reads as TGCAGTGCTAGAGATGGCCCGGGCGGGAGAGGAGATACGCAGTATTTT. Translated, it gives CSARDGPGGRGDTQYF.

The chain links TRBV15 to TRBJ2-3; TRBD2 matches 7 bases. The germline gives CDR1 LNHNV, CDR2 YYDKDF (reference sequence). The CDR3 extends over 14 amino acids. The V and J ends lost 6 bases and 3 bases, in that order; junction bases with no gene match: 6. CDR3 coding DNA: TGTGCCACCAGGAATGGACTAGAAACAGATACGCAGTATTTT. Protein sequence: CATRNGLETDTQYF.

The chain employs TRBV12-3 or TRBV12-4 and TRBJ2-7, with 8 nucleotides matching TRBD1. The ends lost 5 bases at V and 3 bases at J; junction bases unmatched: 9. There are 15 residues in the CDR3. Written as DNA, the CDR3 is TGTGCCAGCAGTCCGAGGACAGGGTCGATCTACGAGCAGTACTTC. It is translated as CASSPRTGSIYEQYF.

This clonotype was recorded once. The CDR3 sequence is CASSSGTGHGSTDTQYF. The CDR3 DNA follows: TGTGCCAGCAGCTCCGGGACAGGGCATGGTTCCACAGATACGCAGTATTTT. The chain uses TRBV9 and TRBJ2-3; 9 bases match TRBD1. The V gene's germline CDR1 is SGDLS and CDR2 YYNGEE. V gave up 4 bases and J gave up 2 bases; unmatched junction bases: 11. The CDR3 sequence is 17 residues long.

This clonotype came up many times. V gene TRBV5-1 combines with J gene TRBJ2-1; 11 nucleotides match TRBD2. The CDR3 consists of 15 residues. Germline V lookup: CDR1 SGHRS, CDR2 YFSETQ. V lost 2 bases to trimming and J lost 4 bases; unmatched junction nucleotides: 2. DNA of the CDR3: TGCGCCAGCAGCTTTACTAGCGGGGGATACAATGAGCAGTTCTTC. Its translation is CASSFTSGGYNEQFF.

A few counts support this clonotype. This chain uses TRBV6-1 with TRBJ1-1, with 11 bases identical to TRBD1. The trim removed 6 bases at V and 5 bases at J, leaving 5 bases unmatched. The CDR3 sequence is 14 residues long. Germline V CDR1 and CDR2: MNHNS, SASEGT. The CDR3 loop reads CASRAGTGGTEAFF. The DNA of the CDR3 is TGTGCCAGCAGGGCCGGGACAGGGGGGACTGAAGCTTTCTTT.

The chain recombines TRBV29-1 with TRBJ2-7; 11 positions agree with TRBD1. CDR1 is SQVTM and CDR2 is ANQGSEA in the germline V gene. The CDR3 sequence is 12 residues long. Trimming took 7 bases from V and 6 from J; bases not matched to a gene: 5. Here the CDR3 reads CSGGTGGGEQYF. The CDR3 DNA reads as TGCAGCGGGGGGACAGGGGGGGGCGAGCAGTACTTC.